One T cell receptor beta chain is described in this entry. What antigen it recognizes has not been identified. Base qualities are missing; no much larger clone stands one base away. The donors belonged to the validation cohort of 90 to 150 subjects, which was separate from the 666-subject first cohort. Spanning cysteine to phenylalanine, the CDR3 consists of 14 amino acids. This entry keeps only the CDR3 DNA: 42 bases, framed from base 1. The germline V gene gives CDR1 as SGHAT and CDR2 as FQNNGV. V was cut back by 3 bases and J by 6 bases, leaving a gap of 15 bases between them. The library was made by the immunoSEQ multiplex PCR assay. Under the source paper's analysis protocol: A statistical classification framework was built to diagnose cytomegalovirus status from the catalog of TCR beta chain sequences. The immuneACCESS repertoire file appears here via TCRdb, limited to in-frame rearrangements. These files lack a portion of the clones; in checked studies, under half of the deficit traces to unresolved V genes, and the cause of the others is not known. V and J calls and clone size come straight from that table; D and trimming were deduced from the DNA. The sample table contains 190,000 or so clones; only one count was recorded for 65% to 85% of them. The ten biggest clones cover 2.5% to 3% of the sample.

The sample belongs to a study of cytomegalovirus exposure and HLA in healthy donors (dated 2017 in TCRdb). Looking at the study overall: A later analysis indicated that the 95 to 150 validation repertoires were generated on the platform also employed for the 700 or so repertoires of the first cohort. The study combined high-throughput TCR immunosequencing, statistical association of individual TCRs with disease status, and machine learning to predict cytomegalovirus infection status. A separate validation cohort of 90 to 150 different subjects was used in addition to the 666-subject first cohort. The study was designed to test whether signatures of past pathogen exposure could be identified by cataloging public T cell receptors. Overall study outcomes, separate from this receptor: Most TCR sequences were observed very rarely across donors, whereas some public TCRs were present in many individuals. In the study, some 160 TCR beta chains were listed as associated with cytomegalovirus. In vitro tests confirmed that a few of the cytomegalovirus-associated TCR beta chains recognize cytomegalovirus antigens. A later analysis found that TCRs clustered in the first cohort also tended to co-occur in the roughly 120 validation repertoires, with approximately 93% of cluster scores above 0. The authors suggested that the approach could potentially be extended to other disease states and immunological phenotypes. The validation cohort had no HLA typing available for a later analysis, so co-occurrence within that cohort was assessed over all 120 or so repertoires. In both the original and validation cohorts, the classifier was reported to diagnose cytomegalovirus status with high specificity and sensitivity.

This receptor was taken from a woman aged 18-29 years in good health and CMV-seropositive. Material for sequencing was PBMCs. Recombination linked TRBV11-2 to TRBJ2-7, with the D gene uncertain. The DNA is TGTGCCAGCAGCTTGGGTTTGGGCTCCCTCGAGCAGTACTTC. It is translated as CASSLGLGSLEQYF.